Following are 2 T cell receptor beta chains from one sample sequenced in a study of control samples from healthy donors and cancer patients. Using immunoSEQ multiplex PCR, the repertoire was profiled, and TCRdb retains in-frame clones only, with some absent. Of around 100,000 clones listed, around 90% are singletons. Sequences were obtained from blood. The receptors here all came from a man aged 25 to 45 in good health.

The chain carries TRBV19 and TRBJ2-7; 8 nucleotides match TRBD1. Germline trimming cut 8 bases from V and 4 bases from J; bases unmatched to any gene: 10. Germline V gene data show CDR1 as LNHDA and CDR2 as SQIVND (reference sequence). This CDR3 has 14 amino acids. The CDR3 bases are TGTGCCAGTCACTCTGGACAGGGCCCATACGAGCAGTACTTC. Its protein is CASHSGQGPYEQYF.

The chain combines TRBV27 with TRBJ2-2; D might be TRBD1 (6 bases). Germline CDR1 is MNHEY and CDR2 is SMNVEV (reference sequence). The CDR3 loop spans 17 amino acids. With 7 bases removed from V and 0 bases from J, the gap between germline ends came to 18 bases. The CDR3 DNA reads as TGTGCCAGCAACCTAGCACCGGACAGACCGAACACCGGGGAGCTGTTTTTT. Protein: CASNLAPDRPNTGELFF.